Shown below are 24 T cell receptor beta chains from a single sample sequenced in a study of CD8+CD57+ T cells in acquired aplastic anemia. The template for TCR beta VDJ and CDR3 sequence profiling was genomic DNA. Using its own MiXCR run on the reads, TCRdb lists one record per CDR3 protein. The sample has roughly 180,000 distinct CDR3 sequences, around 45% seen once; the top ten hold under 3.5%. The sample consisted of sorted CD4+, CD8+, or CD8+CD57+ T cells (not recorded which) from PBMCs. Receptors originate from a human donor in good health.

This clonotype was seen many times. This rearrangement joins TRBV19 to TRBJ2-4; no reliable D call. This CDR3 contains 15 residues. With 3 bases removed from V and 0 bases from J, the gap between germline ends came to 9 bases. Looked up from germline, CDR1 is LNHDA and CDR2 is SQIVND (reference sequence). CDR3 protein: CASSIGGVAKNIQYF. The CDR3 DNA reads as TGTGCCAGTAGTATTGGTGGGGTAGCCAAAAACATTCAGTACTTC.

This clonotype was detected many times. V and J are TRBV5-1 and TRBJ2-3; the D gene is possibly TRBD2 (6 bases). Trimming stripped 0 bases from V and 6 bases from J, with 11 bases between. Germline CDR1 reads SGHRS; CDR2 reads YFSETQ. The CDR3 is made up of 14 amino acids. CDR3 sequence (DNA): TGCGCCAGCAGCTTGGACCGGGGGAAGGATACGCAGTATTTT. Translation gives CASSLDRGKDTQYF.

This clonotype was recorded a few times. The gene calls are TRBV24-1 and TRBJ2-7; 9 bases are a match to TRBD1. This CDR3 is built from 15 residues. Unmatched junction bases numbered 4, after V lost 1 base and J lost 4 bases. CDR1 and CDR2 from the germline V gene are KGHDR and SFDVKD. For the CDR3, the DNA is TGTGCCACCAGTGATTTTGGGACAGGGCTTTACGAGCAGTACTTC. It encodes CATSDFGTGLYEQYF.

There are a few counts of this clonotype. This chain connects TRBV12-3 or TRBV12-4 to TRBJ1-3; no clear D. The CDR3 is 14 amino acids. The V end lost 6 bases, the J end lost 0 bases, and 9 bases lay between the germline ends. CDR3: CASRRDLSGNTIYF. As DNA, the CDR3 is TGTGCCAGCAGACGAGACCTCTCTGGAAACACCATATATTTT.

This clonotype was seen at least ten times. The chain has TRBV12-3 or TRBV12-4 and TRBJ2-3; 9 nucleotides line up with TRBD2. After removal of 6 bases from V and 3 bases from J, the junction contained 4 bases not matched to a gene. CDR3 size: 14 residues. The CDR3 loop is CASRDSGRTDTQYF. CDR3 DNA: TGTGCCAGCAGGGATAGCGGGAGAACAGATACGCAGTATTTT.

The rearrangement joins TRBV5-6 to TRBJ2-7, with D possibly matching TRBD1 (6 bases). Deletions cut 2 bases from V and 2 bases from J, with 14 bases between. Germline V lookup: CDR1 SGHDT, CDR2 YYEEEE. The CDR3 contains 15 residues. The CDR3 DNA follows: TGTGCCAGCAGCTTTGGGGGCAGGGTCACCTACGAGCAGTACTTC. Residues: CASSFGGRVTYEQYF.

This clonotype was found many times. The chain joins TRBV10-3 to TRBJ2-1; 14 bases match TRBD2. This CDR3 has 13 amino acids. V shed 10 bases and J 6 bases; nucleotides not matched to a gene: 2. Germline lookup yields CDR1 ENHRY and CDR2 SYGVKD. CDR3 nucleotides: TGTGCCACGGGACTAGCGGGAGCCAATGAGCAGTTCTTC. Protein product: CATGLAGANEQFF.

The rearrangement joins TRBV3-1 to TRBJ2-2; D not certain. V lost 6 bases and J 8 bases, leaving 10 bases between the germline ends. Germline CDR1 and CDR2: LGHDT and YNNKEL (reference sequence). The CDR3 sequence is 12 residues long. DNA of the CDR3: TGTGCCAGCAGTCCGACCGGTGGGGAGCTGTTTTTT. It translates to CASSPTGGELFF.

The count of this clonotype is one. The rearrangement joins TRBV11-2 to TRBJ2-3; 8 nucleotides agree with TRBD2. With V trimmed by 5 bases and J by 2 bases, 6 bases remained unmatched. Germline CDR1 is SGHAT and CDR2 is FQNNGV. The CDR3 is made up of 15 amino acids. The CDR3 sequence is CASSPIAGNTDTQYF. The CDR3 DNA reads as TGTGCCAGCAGCCCAATAGCGGGGAACACAGATACGCAGTATTTT.

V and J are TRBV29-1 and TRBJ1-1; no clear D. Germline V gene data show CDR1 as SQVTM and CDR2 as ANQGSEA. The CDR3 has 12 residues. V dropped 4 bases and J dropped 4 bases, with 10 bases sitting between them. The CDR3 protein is CSVGGVSTEAFF. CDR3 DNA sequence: TGCAGCGTTGGTGGGGTGAGCACTGAAGCTTTCTTT.

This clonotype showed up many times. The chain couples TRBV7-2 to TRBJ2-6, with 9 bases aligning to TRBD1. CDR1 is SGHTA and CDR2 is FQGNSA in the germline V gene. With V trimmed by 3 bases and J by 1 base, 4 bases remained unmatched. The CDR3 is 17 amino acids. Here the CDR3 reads CASSLGQGVSGANVLTF. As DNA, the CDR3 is TGTGCCAGCAGCTTGGGACAGGGAGTTTCTGGGGCCAACGTCCTGACTTTC.

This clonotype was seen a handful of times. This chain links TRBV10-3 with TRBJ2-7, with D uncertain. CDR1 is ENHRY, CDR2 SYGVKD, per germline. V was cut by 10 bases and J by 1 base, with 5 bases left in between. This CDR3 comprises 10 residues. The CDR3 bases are TGTGCCAGCCAGTCCTACGAGCAGTACTTC. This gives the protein CASQSYEQYF.

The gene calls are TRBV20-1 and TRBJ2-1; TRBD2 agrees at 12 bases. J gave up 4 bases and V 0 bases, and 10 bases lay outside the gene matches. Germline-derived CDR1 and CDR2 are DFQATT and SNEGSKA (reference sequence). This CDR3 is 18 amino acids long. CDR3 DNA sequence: TGCAGTGCTAGAGATAGTCGGACTAGCGGGGATCAATACAATGAGCAGTTCTTC. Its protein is CSARDSRTSGDQYNEQFF.

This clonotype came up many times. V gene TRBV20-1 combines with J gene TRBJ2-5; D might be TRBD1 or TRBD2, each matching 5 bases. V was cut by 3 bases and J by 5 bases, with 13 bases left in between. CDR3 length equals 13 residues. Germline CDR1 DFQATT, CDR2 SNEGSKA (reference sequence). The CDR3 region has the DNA TGCAGTGCTAGGGAATGGGGGACCGAGACCCAGTACTTC. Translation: CSAREWGTETQYF.

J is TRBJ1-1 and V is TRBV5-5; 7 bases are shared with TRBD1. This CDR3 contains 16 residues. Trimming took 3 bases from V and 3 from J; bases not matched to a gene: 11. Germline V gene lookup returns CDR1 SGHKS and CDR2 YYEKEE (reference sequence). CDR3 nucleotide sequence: TGTGCCAGCAGCTCGGATAAGACAGGGTATGACACTGAAGCTTTCTTT. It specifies CASSSDKTGYDTEAFF. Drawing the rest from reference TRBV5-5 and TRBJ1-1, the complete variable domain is DAGVTQSPTHLIKTRGQQVTLRCSPISGHKSVSWYQQVLGQGPQFIFQYYEKEERGRGNFPDRFSARQFPNYSSELNVNALLLGDSALYLCASSSDKTGYDTEAFFGQGTRLTVV.

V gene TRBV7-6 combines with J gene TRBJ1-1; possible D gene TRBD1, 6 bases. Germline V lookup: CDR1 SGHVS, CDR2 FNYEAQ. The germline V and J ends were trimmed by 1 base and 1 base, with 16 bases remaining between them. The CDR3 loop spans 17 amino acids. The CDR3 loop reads CASSLGSGGTSNTEAFF. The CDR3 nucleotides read TGTGCCAGCAGCTTAGGGTCTGGGGGGACATCGAACACTGAAGCTTTCTTT.

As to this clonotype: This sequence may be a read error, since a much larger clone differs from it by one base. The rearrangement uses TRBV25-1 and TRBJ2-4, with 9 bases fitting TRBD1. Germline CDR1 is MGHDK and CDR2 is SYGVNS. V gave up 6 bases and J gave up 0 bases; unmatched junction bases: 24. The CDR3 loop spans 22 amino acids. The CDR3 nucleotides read TGTGCCAGCAGCGGAAATTCCGGGACAGGGAGGCTAAAAGACCTAGCCAAAAACATTCAGTACTTC. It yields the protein CASSGNSGTGRLKDLAKNIQYF.

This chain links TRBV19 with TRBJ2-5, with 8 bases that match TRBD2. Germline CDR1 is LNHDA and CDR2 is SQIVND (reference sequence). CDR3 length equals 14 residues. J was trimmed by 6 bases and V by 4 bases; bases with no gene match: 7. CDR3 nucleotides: TGTGCCAGTAGTAGACCGGGAGGGCGACAGACCCAGTACTTC. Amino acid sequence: CASSRPGGRQTQYF.

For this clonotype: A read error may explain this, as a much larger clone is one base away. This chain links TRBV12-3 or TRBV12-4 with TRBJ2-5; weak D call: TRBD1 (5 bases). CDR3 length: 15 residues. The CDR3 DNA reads TGTGTCAGCAGTTTAGCAGGGTTGGGCCAAGAGACCCAGTACTTC. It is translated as CVSSLAGLGQETQYF.

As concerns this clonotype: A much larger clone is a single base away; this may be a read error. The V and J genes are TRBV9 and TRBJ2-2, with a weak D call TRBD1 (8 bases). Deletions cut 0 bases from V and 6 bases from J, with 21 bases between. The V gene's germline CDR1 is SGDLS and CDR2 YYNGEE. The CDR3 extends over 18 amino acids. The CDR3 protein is CASSVAPGGPRGAGELFF. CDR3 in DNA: TGTGCCAGCAGCGTAGCACCAGGGGGCCCTCGGGGGGCCGGGGAGCTGTTTTTT.

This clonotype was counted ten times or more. DNA of the CDR3: TGTGCCAGCAGCGTCGACAGGGTCAATGAAAAACTGTTTTTT. It is translated as CASSVDRVNEKLFF. The gene calls are TRBV9 and TRBJ1-4, with 7 nucleotides matching TRBD1. CDR1 SGDLS and CDR2 YYNGEE come from the germline V gene. This CDR3 is 14 amino acids long. Unmatched junction bases numbered 3, after V lost 2 bases and J lost 5 bases.

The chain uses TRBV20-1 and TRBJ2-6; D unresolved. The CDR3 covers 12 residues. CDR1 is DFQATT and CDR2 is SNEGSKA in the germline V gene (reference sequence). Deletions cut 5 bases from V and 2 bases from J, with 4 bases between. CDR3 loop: CSAPTGANVLTF. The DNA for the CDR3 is TGCAGTGCTCCCACTGGGGCCAACGTCCTGACTTTC.

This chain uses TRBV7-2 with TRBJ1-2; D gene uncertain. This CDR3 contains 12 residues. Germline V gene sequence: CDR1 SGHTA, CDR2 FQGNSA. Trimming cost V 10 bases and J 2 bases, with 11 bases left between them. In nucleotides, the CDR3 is TGTGCCACCGCACAAGAAAACTATGGCTACACCTTC. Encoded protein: CATAQENYGYTF.

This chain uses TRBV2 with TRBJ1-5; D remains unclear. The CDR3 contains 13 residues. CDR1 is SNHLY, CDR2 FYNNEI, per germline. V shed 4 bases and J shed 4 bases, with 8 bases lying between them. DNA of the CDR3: TGTGCCAGCAGTGTGGGGTGGAATCAGCCCCAGCATTTT. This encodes CASSVGWNQPQHF.